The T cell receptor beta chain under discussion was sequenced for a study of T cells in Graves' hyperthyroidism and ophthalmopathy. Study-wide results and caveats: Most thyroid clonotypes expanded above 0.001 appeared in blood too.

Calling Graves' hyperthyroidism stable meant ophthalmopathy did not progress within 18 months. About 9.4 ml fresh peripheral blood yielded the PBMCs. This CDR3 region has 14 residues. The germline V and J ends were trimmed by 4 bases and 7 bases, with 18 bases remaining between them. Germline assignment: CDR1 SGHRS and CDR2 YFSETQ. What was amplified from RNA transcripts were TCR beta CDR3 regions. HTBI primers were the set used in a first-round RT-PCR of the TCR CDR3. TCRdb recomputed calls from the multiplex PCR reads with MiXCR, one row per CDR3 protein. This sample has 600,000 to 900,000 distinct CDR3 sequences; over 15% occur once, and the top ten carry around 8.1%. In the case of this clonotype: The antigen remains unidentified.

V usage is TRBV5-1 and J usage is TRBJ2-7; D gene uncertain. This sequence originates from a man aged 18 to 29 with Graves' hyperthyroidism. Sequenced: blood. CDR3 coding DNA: TGCGCCAGCAGCGCGAACCCCCTCCTTGGGGAGCAGTACTTC. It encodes CASSANPLLGEQYF.